This T cell receptor (beta chain) was captured in a study of blood T cell repertoires in COVID-19. Study-wide context: The cDNA or gDNA used as material had been derived from T cells, B-cell-depleted T cells, or PBMCs.

Measured with immunoSEQ multiplex PCR; TCRdb has only the in-frame clones, and not every one. The top ten hold about 1.6% of the sample, which has 250,000 to 350,000 clones, roughly 84% seen once. The clonotype comes from a human donor with COVID-19, enrolled during active disease. The donor label of this sample is uncertain. The sample was peripheral blood.

The chain's CDR3 is CAWSLLAVYEQYF. The DNA for the CDR3 is TGTGCCTGGAGTCTTCTAGCGGTCTACGAGCAGTACTTC. The chain recombines TRBV30 with TRBJ2-7, with 7 nucleotides matching TRBD2. Germline V gives CDR1 GTSNPN, CDR2 SVGIG (reference sequence). J gave up 3 bases and V 2 bases, and 4 bases lay outside the gene matches. This CDR3 comprises 13 residues.